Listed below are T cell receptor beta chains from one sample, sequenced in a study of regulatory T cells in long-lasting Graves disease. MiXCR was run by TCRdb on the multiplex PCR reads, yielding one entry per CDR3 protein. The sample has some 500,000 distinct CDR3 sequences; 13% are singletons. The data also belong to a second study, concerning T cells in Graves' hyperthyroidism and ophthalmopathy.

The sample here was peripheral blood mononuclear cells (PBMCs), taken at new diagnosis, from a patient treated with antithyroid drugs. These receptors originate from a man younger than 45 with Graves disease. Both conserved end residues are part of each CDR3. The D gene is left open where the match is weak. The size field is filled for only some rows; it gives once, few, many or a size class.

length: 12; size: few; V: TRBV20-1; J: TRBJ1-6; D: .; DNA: TGCAGTGCTAAAACTAATAATTCACCCCTCCACTTT; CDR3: CSAKTNNSPLHF
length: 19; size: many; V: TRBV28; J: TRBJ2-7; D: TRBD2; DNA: TGTGCCAGCAGTTTTCCTTTCCTCGGACTAGCGGGAGGGACCTACGAGCAGTACTTC; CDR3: CASSFPFLGLAGGTYEQYF
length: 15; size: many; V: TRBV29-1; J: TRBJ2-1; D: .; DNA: TGCAGCGTTGGGAGGGACACCTCTTATAGGAATGAGCAGTTCTTC; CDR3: CSVGRDTSYRNEQFF
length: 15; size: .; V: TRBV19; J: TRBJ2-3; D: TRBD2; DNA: TGTGCCAGTAGTACTCTAGCGGAGGGAAGGGATACGCAGTATTTT; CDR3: CASSTLAEGRDTQYF
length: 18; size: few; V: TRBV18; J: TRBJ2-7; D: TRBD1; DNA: TGTGCCAGCTCGCCTAATGAGGAACTAGGACAGGGGCTCCACGAGCAGTACTTC; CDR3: CASSPNEELGQGLHEQYF
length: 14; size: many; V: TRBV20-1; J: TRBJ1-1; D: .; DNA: TGCAGTGCTAGAGAAGGACAGATTAACACTGAAGCTTTCTTT; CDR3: CSAREGQINTEAFF
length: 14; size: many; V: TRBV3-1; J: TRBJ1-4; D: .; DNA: TGTGCCAGCAGCCCGACCGTCGGGAATGAAAAACTGTTTTTT; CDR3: CASSPTVGNEKLFF
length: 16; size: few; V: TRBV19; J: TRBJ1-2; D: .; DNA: TGTGCCAGTAATTCTCCCGCAAGGACCCACCGCGGTGGCTACACCTTC; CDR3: CASNSPARTHRGGYTF
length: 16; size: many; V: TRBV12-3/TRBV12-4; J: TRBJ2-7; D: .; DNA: TGTGCCAGCAGGATACTATGGGCCCCGGGGGACTACGAGCAGTACTTC; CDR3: CASRILWAPGDYEQYF
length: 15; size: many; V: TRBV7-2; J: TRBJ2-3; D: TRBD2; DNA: TGTGCCAGCAGCTCACGGGAGGGGAGCACAGATACGCAGTATTTT; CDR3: CASSSREGSTDTQYF
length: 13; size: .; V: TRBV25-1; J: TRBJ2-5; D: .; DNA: TGTGCCAGCAGTGAATTTGAGGATGAGACCCAGTACTTC; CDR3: CASSEFEDETQYF
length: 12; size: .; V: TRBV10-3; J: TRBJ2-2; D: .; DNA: TGTGCCATCCTCGGGGGCACCGGGGAGCTGTTTTTT; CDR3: CAILGGTGELFF
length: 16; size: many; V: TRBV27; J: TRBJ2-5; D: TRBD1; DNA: TGTGCCAGCAGTTCATCCGGGACAGGGGAAGAAGAGACCCAGTACTTC; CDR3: CASSSSGTGEEETQYF
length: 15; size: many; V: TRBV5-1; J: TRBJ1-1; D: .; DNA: TGCGCCAGCAGCCGAGAACAGGGAATGAACACTGAAGCTTTCTTT; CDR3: CASSREQGMNTEAFF
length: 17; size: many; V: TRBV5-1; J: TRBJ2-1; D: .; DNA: TGCGCCAGCAGCTTGGAGGGGCTTGGGCGCCCGGGCAATGGGCAGTTCTTC; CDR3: CASSLEGLGRPGNGQFF
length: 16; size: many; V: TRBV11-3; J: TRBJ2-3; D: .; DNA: TGTGCCAGCAGCTTAGGCTTCGGCGGGAGCACAGATACGCAGTATTTT; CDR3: CASSLGFGGSTDTQYF
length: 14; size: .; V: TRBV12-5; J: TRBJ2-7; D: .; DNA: TGTGCTAGTGGCCGGGAAGTCAAACCCTACGAGCAGTACTTC; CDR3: CASGREVKPYEQYF
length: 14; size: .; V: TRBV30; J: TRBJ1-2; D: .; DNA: TGTGCCTGGAGTGTACGGGGGGTTAAGGAAGGCTACACCTTC; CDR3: CAWSVRGVKEGYTF
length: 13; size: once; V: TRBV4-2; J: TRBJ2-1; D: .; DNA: TGTGCCAGCAGCCAAACTAGGGTCAATGAGCAGTTCTTC; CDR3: CASSQTRVNEQFF
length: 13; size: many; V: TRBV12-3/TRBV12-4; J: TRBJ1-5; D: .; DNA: TGTGCCAGCAGTTCTACTAAGAGGCAGCCCCAGCATTTT; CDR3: CASSSTKRQPQHF
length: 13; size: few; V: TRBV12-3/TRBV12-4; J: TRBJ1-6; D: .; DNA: TGTGCCAGCAGTTTATGGGTTCCACAACCCCTCCACTTT; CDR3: CASSLWVPQPLHF
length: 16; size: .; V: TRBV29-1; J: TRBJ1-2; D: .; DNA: TGCAGCGTTGTTCTCTTTTTCTGGACAGACCTCTCTGGCTACACCTTC; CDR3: CSVVLFFWTDLSGYTF
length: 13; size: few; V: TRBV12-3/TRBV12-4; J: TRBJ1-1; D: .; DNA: TGTGCCAGCAGTTTAAAATTGAACACTGAAGCTTTCTTT; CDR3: CASSLKLNTEAFF